The source of this TCR beta chain is a study of blood T cells in healthy people across ages (dated by TCRdb to between 2014 and 2017). In the study overall: In model experiments, roughly one uniquely barcoded TCR beta cDNA molecule per two T cells was captured by template switching. Four age groups were formed from the donors: young (average approximately 15 years), middle-aged (around 37), aged (more than 55) and long-lived (approximately 80). For two donors (one aged 18 to 30 and one aged 80 or older), the study analyzed two additional independent replicas of 1 million unique cDNA reads from the same blood draw. Age-related changes in TCR beta repertoire diversity were measured in the study by deep sequencing normalized with unique cDNA molecular identifiers. To avoid experimental bias, donors of different ages were distributed randomly across sequencing lanes. Study-wide conclusions, independent of this receptor: Because profiling used bulk unsorted PBMCs, naive and antigen-experienced compartments could not be compared conclusively. The long-lived group showed more naive CD4+ T cells, fewer expanded clones and increased TCR diversity than the aged group, suggesting age selection. A strong correlation was found between observed TCR beta diversity and the percentage of naive T cells measured by flow cytometry. As age increased, observed TCR beta diversity per million T cells dropped in a roughly linear way, and a significant reduction was already evident by age roughly 40. Because donor CMV infection status was unknown, age-related changes in expanded clonotypes were potentially confounded. Estimates of total diversity from one million sequenced T cells were regarded as lower bounds and underestimates.

Regarding this clonotype: Its specific antigen is unknown. Per-base quality was not reported, and no clone a single base away is much larger than it.

The roughly 42 donors, aged roughly 6 to 95 years, were systemically healthy Caucasian individuals from Russia. Each donor gave about 11 milliliters of peripheral blood, drawn into EDTA-treated Vacutainer tubes. Ficoll-Paque density-gradient centrifugation was used to isolate PBMCs, with at least 6 million per sample. Total RNA, at least 5 micrograms per sample, was extracted from PBMCs with Trizol reagent. For every donor, flow cytometry on a PBMC aliquot measured the percentage of naive CD45RAhigh/CD27high T cells. The cysteine opens and the phenylalanine closes a CDR3 of 16 amino acids. The retained sequence is limited to the CDR3, 48 bases, with the frame set at the first base. The germline V gene sets CDR1 to MDHEN and CDR2 to SYDVKM. Trimmed from V: 6 bases; trimmed from J: 6 bases; junction bases lacking a gene match: 15. The library was generated by 5' RACE. A second PCR of 7 to 11 cycles was run with a J-beta primer mix and a sample-barcoded 5' primer. Each TCR beta cDNA molecule received a unique molecular identifier from a template-switch 5' adaptor carrying 12 random nucleotides. At least 2.5 million CDR3-containing paired-end reads were obtained from each sample. All of the RNA was converted into first-strand cDNA using the Mint cDNA synthesis kit, with a TRBC-specific oligonucleotide serving as the primer. Following uracil-DNA glycosylase treatment, a first 18-cycle PCR with universal primers M1SS and BC2_uni_R was performed on all cDNA. Regarding the original processing steps: Normalization of each sample was performed by random selection of 1 million high-quality reads, each carrying a distinct molecular identifier. Instead of being binned into consensus sequences, reads with shared molecular identifiers were discarded. MiTCR, set to a Q25 quality threshold and the strictest error-elimination algorithm, was used for CDR3 identification, clonotype clustering and error correction. A nonparametric unseen species model with Euler transformation was used to estimate lower-bound total TCR beta diversity. Starting from the raw public reads, TCRdb applied fastp trimming at Q25, assembled clones with MiXCR and retained in-frame beta chains. Identical CDR3 protein sequences are pooled into one entry, listed with their most common genes and DNA. For this entry, the V and J calls and clone size follow TCRdb and not the study's own pipeline. For this sample there are 1,800,000 or so distinct CDR3 sequences; about two fifths appear just once. 20% to 25% of the sample lies in the top ten.

The TCR sequence derives from a human donor in good health. The sequence is built from TRBV28 and TRBJ2-3; TRBD1 aligns with 7 central bases. The sample taken for sequencing was blood. The DNA is as follows: TGTGCCAGCAGACCACAACAGGGGTTTGTGGCCGATACGCAGTATTTT. Its translation is CASRPQQGFVADTQYF.